Below, one TCR beta chain is given with its context. Its cognate antigen has yet to be identified. Base-call qualities are not available, and no considerably larger clone is one nucleotide away. The sample comes from a study of regulatory T cells in long-lasting Graves disease (dated by TCRdb to 2020 to 2022). In terms of the full investigation: Antithyroid drugs had been taken for less than 3 months by newly diagnosed Graves' disease patients. Patients with persistent Graves' disease were compared with patients with newly diagnosed Graves' disease using TCR sequencing and RNA sequencing of peripheral blood. A total of around 35 samples underwent TCR sequencing: around 13 from persistent and some 20 from newly diagnosed Graves' disease patients. The study took place in China and was registered as a clinical trial.

The method was multiplex PCR. The run used an Illumina HiSeq 4000. To build TCR beta libraries, CDR3 regions were amplified by Arm-PCR using iRepertoire HTBI primers. PCR products were gel purified before sequencing. Per the original workflow: A total of 62 TRBV and approximately 13 TRBJ segments were identified across samples and were used for gene usage analysis of CDR3 amino acid clonotypes. COPE and FqMerger were used to merge filtered high-quality paired reads into contigs. Contigs were aligned with BLAST to IMGT TRBV, TRBD and TRBJ reference genes, and CDR3 was defined per IMGT. Highly expanded clones were defined as clonotypes with a frequency above 0.1%. Shannon entropy was used to measure repertoire diversity, and the Gini coefficient was used to measure V-J evenness. Public clonotypes were defined as clonotypes shared by more than one individual. TCRdb reworked the public reads: Q25 trimming with fastp, MiXCR clone assembly, productive beta chains retained. Every entry covers one CDR3 protein and lists the most common genes and DNA from its rows. For this entry, the V and J calls and clone size follow TCRdb and not the study's own pipeline. For this sample there are about 560,000 distinct CDR3 sequences; 15% to 20% appear just once. The top ten hold about 12% of the sample.

What the time point label conveys for this sample: newly diagnosed GD, antithyroid drugs for less than 3 months. RNA was extracted from PBMCs in TRIzol for both TCR sequencing and RNA sequencing. The diagnosis of Graves' disease was made according to American Thyroid Association guidelines. The patients came from an endocrinology department in Xi'an, China. Each patient gave 7.5 to 10 milliliters of peripheral blood, collected in an EDTA anticoagulant tube. Ficoll Paque Plus density gradient separation was used to isolate PBMCs, and no additional T cell sorting was done. An Agilent 2100 Bioanalyzer and agarose gel were used to check RNA quality, and a NanoDrop 2000 was used to measure RNA concentration. What the research found in general, with its limitations: Sequencing and analysis were limited to the TCR beta chain. Because the primary lesion, thyroid tissue, could not be accessed, the study looked at peripheral blood alone. The authors noted that the small sample size was a limitation that may lower accuracy. More public clonotypes were shared among persistent patients (over 2,500) than among newly diagnosed patients (more than 950). Lower TCR Shannon entropy and fewer highly expanded clones were observed in persistent Graves' disease patients than in newly diagnosed patients, which suggested clonal expansion.

These data also featured in a second study, about T cells in Graves' hyperthyroidism and ophthalmopathy. Per the second study: Graves' hyperthyroidism was defined as stable when no progression to ophthalmopathy occurred over 18 months of follow-up. The hyperthyroidism patients were between 18 and 65 years old and newly diagnosed, with a disease duration of less than 2 months. Any patient with an uncontrolled infection, another autoimmune disease, pregnancy or lactation was excluded. Diagnoses relied on clinical symptoms, serum thyroxine and TRAb, thyroid ultrasound and orbital computed tomography. The TCR CDR3 was subjected to a first round of RT-PCR using the HTBI primer set and the Qiagen OneStep RT-PCR kit. Blood samples also contained most of the expanded thyroid clonotypes (frequency above 0.001), which suggests that blood repertoires may reflect thyroid immune responses. Ophthalmopathy was separated from stable hyperthyroidism by a 13 V-J signature model, with over 85% sensitivity and 81% to 83% specificity obtained in cross-validation and 80%/75% obtained in testing. In validation, progression to ophthalmopathy was predicted by the model with 65% to 71% sensitivity and nearly 75% specificity, a median of roughly 6 months before onset. To identify TCR V-J signatures that set the groups apart, the researchers used a discovery cohort of about a hundred patients, made up of approximately 43 with Graves' ophthalmopathy and around 58 with stable Graves' hyperthyroidism. Whether ophthalmopathy could be predicted prospectively was tested in an independent validation cohort made up of 18 to 20 hyperthyroidism patients plus 17 patients who later progressed to ophthalmopathy. For training and testing, the approximately 92 patients in the discovery cohort were randomly divided in a 7:3 ratio. In addition, the study compared T-cell repertoires in thyroid tissue and in blood from six Graves' hyperthyroidism patients. After blood sampling, hyperthyroidism patients were treated with methimazole at a starting dose of 30 mg daily, and ophthalmopathy patients were treated with high-dose intravenous methylprednisolone. A second multiplex PCR round built the libraries, followed by size selection and purification. Sequencing of the libraries was done on an Illumina HiSeq2000 using paired-end 100 bp reads. SOAPnuke was used to process the raw data, with reads discarded if the reads contained adapters or uncalled bases, had a mean Phred below 15, or lacked an exact constant-primer or identifier match. High-quality paired reads were merged with COPE v1.2.5, and unique nucleotide sequences were defined as clonotypes. MiTCR v1.1 was used to align the clonotypes against IMGT TRBV, TRBD and TRBJ reference segments. Analysis was restricted to V-J combinations with a frequency above 0.0001, which covered 99% to 99.2% of repertoires. The TCS score was defined as F50 (clonal expansion) divided by E x V (chaos), with BLOSUM62-based TCRdist calculated between CDR3 peptides within each V-J. Welch's t-statistics and random forest reduced around 520 V-J features to 13, which were used in a naive Bayes classifier (R e1071). No statistical method was used to fix the sample size in advance, and group allocation was not hidden from the investigators. TCR Vbeta CDR3 sequencing of some 140 peripheral blood samples (over 40 ophthalmopathy, 75 to 80 hyperthyroidism and around 17 progressor patients) is reported in the paper.

The sample consisted of peripheral blood mononuclear cells (PBMCs), taken at new diagnosis, from a patient treated with antithyroid drugs. This clonotype was sampled from a man aged 18 to 29 with Graves disease. Donor details come from another sample of the same person, matched by shared clones.

Here is the DNA: TGTGCCAGCAGCACAAGGACCGCCACCTACGAGCAGTACTTC. Its coded protein is CASSTRTATYEQYF. The V gene is TRBV7-8 and the J gene is TRBJ2-7; the D segment cannot be called with confidence. The CDR1 and CDR2 encoded by the germline V gene are SGHVS and FQNEAQ. The CDR3 runs 14 amino acids, cysteine and phenylalanine included. Kept here is only the CDR3 DNA, which spans 42 bases and is read in frame from base 1. The junction carries 13 bases between V and J, which are trimmed by 5 bases and 2 bases respectively.